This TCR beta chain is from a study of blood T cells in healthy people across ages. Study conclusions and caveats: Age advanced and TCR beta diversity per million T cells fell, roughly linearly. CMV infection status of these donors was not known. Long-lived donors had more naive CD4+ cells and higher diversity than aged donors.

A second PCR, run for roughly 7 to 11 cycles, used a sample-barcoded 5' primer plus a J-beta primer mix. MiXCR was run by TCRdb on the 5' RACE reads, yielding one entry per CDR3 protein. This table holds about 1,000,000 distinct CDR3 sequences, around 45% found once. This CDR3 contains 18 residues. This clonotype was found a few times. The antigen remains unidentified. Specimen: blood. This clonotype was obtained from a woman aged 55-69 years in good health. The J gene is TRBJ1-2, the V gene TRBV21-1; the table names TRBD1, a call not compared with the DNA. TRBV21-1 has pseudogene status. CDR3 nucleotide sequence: TGTGCCAGCAGCAAAGGTCCGGCCCCGTGGCAGCCTAACTATGGCTACACCTTC. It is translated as CASSKGPAPWQPNYGYTF.